This T cell receptor (beta chain) is drawn from a study of PD-1 blockade in mismatch repair-deficient tumors. As for the study in general: Patients had eleven to twelve mismatch repair-deficient cancer types, all previously treated and progressing.

The protocol was immunoSEQ multiplex PCR, while the TCRdb copy is restricted to in-frame clones and leaves out a portion. The repertoire consists of 15,000 to 20,000 clones, with about 87% occurring once and the leading ten covering roughly 1.5%. CDR3 length: 13 amino acids. Germline V gives CDR1 SGHRS, CDR2 YFSETQ. V lost 6 bases and J lost 3, with 10 bases in between. The clonotype originates from an adult with mismatch repair-deficient cancer. The sequences come from PBMCs, collected less than 25 weeks after starting pembrolizumab. The chain has TRBV5-1 and TRBJ1-3, with a possible D match to TRBD1 (5 bases). DNA of the CDR3: TGCGCCAGCAAAGAGACAGTTGGAAACACCATATATTTT. It specifies CASKETVGNTIYF.